One sample yielded the 8 T cell receptor beta chains listed below, sequenced in a study of Graves' ophthalmopathy and Graves' hyperthyroidism. RNA transcripts served as template for amplifying TCR beta CDR3 sequences. The library came from an HTBI-primed first-round RT-PCR and a second-round multiplex PCR. One entry per CDR3 protein results from TCRdb running MiXCR on the multiplex PCR reads. The repertoire has approximately 700,000 distinct CDR3 sequences, 40% of them found once; the top ten carry approximately 43%. The sample taken for sequencing was peripheral blood. These receptors were collected from an adult man with Graves' ophthalmopathy.

In the case of this clonotype: Germline and junction disagree at one end, which may indicate a read error. In DNA form, the CDR3 reads TGTGCCGCCAGCAGCTTGGGTAATATGGGCGATGGCTACACCTTC. As protein: CAASSLGNMGDGYTF. The chain carries TRBV15 and TRBJ1-2; D call uncertain. CDR1 LNHNV and CDR2 YYDKDF come from the germline V gene (reference sequence). The CDR3 is 15 amino acids.

This clonotype was recorded at least ten times. The CDR3 region has the DNA TGTGCCAGCAGCGATACAGGGAGGTCTTTGGCGCCCCAGCATTTT. It translates to CASSDTGRSLAPQHF. The V call is TRBV12-3 or TRBV12-4, the J call TRBJ1-5; possible D gene TRBD1, 6 bases. V lost 6 bases and J 9 bases, leaving 21 bases between the germline ends. The CDR3 is 15 residues long.

Comment on this clonotype: A much larger clonotype is one base distant, so this may be a read error. The chain links TRBV9 to TRBJ2-2; TRBD1 might be the D (5 bases). The CDR3 has 14 amino acids. Trimming pared 4 bases from V and 1 base from J, leaving 8 bases between. Germline V gives CDR1 SGDLS, CDR2 YYNGEE. The CDR3 spells CASSTGQNTGELFF. The CDR3 DNA sequence: TGTGCCAGCAGCACCGGACAGAACACCGGGGAGCTGTTTTTT.

Turning to this clonotype: This may be a read error, as it is one base from a much larger clone. This sequence joins TRBV11-2 and TRBJ1-5; no clear D. The V gene's germline CDR1 is SGHAT and CDR2 FQNNGV. The germline V and J ends were trimmed by 6 bases and 10 bases, with 16 bases remaining between them. This CDR3 contains 13 residues. This CDR3 is CASSCSRDLPQHF. DNA for the CDR3: TGTGCCAGCAGTTGCTCGCGAGATCTACCCCAGCATTTT.

There are many counts of this clonotype. V gene TRBV7-2 combines with J gene TRBJ1-2; no clear D. CDR1 SGHTA and CDR2 FQGNSA come from the germline V gene. The CDR3 runs to 13 residues. V was cut by 1 base and J by 8 bases, with 11 bases left in between. The CDR3 bases are TGTGCCAGCAGCTTAGGCCCCGCCCTGGGCTACACCTTC. Translation gives CASSLGPALGYTF.

Notes on this clonotype: This may be a read error, as it is one base from a much larger clone. The gene calls are TRBV7-2 and TRBJ2-5, with 8 bases aligning to TRBD1. The CDR3 consists of 12 residues. V lost 4 bases to trimming and J lost 6 bases; unmatched junction nucleotides: 1. Germline-derived CDR1 and CDR2 are SGHTA and FQGNSA. The chain's CDR3 is CASSSGGKTQYF. The DNA of the CDR3 is TGTGCCAGCAGCTCAGGGGGCAAGACCCAGTACTTC.

In its sample, this clonotype was seen many times. The genes are TRBV7-9 and TRBJ2-7; TRBD1 agrees at 8 bases. The CDR3 has 13 residues. After removal of 3 bases from V and 5 bases from J, the junction contained 3 bases not matched to a gene. CDR1 is SEHNR, CDR2 FQNEAQ, per germline (reference sequence). Here the CDR3 reads CASSFGQGNEQYF. CDR3 sequence (DNA): TGTGCCAGCAGCTTTGGACAGGGAAACGAGCAGTACTTC.

This clonotype was picked up many times. The V and J genes are TRBV20-1 and TRBJ1-1, with D unresolved. Per germline, CDR1 DFQATT and CDR2 SNEGSKA (reference sequence). Trimming left V 6 bases short and J 2 bases short, with 7 bases between. This CDR3 is 11 amino acids long. The chain's CDR3 is CSAPANTEAFF. CDR3 coding DNA: TGCAGTGCGCCGGCCAACACTGAAGCTTTCTTT.